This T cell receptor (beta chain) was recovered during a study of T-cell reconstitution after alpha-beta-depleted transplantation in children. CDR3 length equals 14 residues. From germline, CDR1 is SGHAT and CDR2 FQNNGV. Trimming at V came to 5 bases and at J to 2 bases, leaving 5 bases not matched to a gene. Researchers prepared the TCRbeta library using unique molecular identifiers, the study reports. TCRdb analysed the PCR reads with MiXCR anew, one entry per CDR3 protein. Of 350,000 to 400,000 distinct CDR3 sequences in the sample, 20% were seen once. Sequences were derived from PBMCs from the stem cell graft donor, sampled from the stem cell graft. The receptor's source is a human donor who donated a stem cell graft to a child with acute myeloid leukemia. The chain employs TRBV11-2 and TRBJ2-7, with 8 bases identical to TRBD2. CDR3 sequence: CASSPGGVTYEQYF. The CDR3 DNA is TGTGCCAGCAGCCCCGGGGGGGTCACCTACGAGCAGTACTTC.